This TCR beta chain comes out of a study of identical twins. V was trimmed by 4 bases and J by 1 base, leaving 14 bases between them. This CDR3 spans 14 amino acids. Looked up from germline, CDR1 is DFQATT and CDR2 is SNEGSKA (reference sequence). With template switching, a universal primer site was added, and the cDNA carried unique molecular identifiers. TCRdb itself ran the 5' RACE reads through MiXCR, one entry per CDR3 protein. The profile shows 690,000 or so distinct CDR3 sequences, about 9.4% of them singletons. This clonotype was detected only a few times. The sample was also linked to a second study, of yellow fever vaccine responses in identical twins.

Sequenced sample: PBMCs. This TCR came from a woman younger than 30 in good health. The chain combines TRBV20-1 with TRBJ2-7; D unresolved. The CDR3: CSAKSQDPSYEQYF. The CDR3, as DNA: TGCAGTGCTAAATCGCAGGATCCTTCCTACGAGCAGTACTTC.